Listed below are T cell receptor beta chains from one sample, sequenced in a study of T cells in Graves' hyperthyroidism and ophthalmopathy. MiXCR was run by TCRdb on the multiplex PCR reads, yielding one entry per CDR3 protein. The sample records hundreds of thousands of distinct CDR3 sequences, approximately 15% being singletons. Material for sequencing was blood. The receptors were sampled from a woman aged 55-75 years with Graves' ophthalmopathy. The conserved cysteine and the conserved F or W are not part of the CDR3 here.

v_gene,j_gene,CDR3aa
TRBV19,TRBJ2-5,ASSSRQVKTQY
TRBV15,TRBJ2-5,ATSHNGGGETQY
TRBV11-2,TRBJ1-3,ASTLGQLTHSGNTIY
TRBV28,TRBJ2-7,ATLTLRNSYEQY
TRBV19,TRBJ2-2,ASIMGAENTGELF
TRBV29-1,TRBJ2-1,SVEETGTYEQF
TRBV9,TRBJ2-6,ASSARDRVLSGANVLT
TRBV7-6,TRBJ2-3,ASSLYSGIGRTDTQY
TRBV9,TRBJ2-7,ASSVDPGAGEQY
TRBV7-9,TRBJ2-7,ASSLVRGGSYEQY
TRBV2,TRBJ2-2,ASSDDRRYTGELF
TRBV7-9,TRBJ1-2,ASRAPNREPNYGYT
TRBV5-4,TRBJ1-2,ASSKDQDRGYT
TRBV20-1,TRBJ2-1,SAHNPQGGEQF
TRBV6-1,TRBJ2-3,ASRNSGITDTQY
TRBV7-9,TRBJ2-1,ASSPAIAEGLYNEQF
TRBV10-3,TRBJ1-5,AISTGTGNQPQH
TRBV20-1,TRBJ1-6,SATDREGSYNSPLH
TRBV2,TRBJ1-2,ASSSRVDYGYT